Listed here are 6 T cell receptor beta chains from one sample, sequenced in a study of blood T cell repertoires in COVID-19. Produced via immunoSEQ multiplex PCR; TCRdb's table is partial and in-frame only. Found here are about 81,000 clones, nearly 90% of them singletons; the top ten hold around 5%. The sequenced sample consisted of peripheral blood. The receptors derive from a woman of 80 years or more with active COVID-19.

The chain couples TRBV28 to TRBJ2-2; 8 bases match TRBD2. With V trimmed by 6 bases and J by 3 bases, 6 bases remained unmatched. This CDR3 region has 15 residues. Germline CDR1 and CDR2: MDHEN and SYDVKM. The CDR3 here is CASRLGTRDTGELFF. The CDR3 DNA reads TGTGCCAGCAGGCTCGGGACTAGGGACACCGGGGAGCTGTTTTTT.

CDR3 DNA: TGTGCCAGCAGCTTTGGGGGGAGAGGATACAATGAGCAGTTCTTC. Translated, it gives CASSFGGRGYNEQFF. The V gene is TRBV5-4, the J gene TRBJ2-1; perhaps TRBD2 as D (6 bases). This CDR3 has 15 residues. The V and J ends lost 2 bases and 4 bases respectively, with 13 bases between them. The germline CDR1 and CDR2 sequences are SGHNT and YYREEE (reference sequence).

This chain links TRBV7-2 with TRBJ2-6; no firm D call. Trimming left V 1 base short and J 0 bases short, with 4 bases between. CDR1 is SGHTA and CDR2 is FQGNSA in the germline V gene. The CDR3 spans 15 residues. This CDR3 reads CASSLGSSGANVLTF. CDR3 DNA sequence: TGTGCCAGCAGCTTAGGCAGCTCTGGGGCCAACGTCCTGACTTTC.

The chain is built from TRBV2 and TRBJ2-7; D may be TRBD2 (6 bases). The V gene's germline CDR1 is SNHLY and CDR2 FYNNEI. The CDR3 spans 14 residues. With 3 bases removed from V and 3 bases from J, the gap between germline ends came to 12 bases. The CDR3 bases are TGTGCCAGCAGTGACCTGGACTACCTCTACGAGCAGTACTTC. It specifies CASSDLDYLYEQYF.

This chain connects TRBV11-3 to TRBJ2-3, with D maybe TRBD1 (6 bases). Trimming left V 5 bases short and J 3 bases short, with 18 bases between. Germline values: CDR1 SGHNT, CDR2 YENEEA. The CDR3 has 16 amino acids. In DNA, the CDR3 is TGTGCCAGCAGCCTAAACCACAGGGTAGGGACAGATACGCAGTATTTT. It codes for CASSLNHRVGTDTQYF.

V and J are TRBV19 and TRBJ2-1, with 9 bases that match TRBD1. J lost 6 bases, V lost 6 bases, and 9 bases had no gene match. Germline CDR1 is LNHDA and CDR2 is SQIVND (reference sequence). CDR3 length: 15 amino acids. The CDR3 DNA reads TGTGCCAGTAGACAACAGGGGGCGGTTGGCAATGAGCAGTTCTTC. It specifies CASRQQGAVGNEQFF. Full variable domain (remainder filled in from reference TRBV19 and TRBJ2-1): DGGITQSPKYLFRKEGQNVTLSCEQNLNHDAMYWYRQDPGQGLRLIYYSQIVNDFQKGDIAEGYSVSREKKESFPLTVTSAQKNPTAFYLCASRQQGAVGNEQFFGPGTRLTVL.